A selection of T cell receptor beta chains follows, all from one sample in a study of T-cell memory formation after mild COVID-19. TCRdb called the 5' RACE reads again in MiXCR, with one record for every CDR3 protein. The data hold around 200,000 distinct CDR3 sequences, with about a fifth observed a single time. Sequenced: PBMCs or a T cell subset sorted from them (not recorded which). These receptor sequences come from a man younger than 35 who had mild COVID-19 (a few samples of this study predate the infection). Cell type and time point are not known. CDR3s include the opening cysteine and the closing phenylalanine or tryptophan. The D gene is left open where the match is weak. Expanded clones get a size class; other rows say once, few or many, or leave the size out.

j_gene	abundance	v_gene	d_gene	CDR3nt	CDR3aa
TRBJ1-3	.	TRBV29-1	TRBD1	TGCAGCGCCGGACAGGTCGGAAACACCATATATTTT	CSAGQVGNTIYF
TRBJ2-2	.	TRBV7-9	.	TGTGCCAGCAGCTTACTAGGGGGGGAGCTGTTTTTT	CASSLLGGELFF
TRBJ2-1	few	TRBV7-2	.	TGTGCCAGCAGCGGATATCACAATGAGCAGTTCTTC	CASSGYHNEQFF
TRBJ1-2	few	TRBV6-5	.	TGTGCCAGCAGAAAAAACCAGGGGGGCTACACCTTC	CASRKNQGGYTF
TRBJ2-7	.	TRBV4-1	.	TGCGCCAGCAGCCCTCCGGGGAGCTTGCTCGAGCAGTACTTC	CASSPPGSLLEQYF
TRBJ1-3	few	TRBV5-1	.	TGCGCCAGCAGCTTGGCCTTCGGAAACACCATATATTTT	CASSLAFGNTIYF
TRBJ2-1	.	TRBV28	.	TGTGCCAGCAACGGCAGGCTACGGGATGAGCAGTTCTTC	CASNGRLRDEQFF
TRBJ2-1	.	TRBV11-3	TRBD2	TGTGCCAGCAGCTCGCGGGGGGGCAGCTCCTACAATGAGCAGTTCTTC	CASSSRGGSSYNEQFF
TRBJ2-3	few	TRBV4-3	.	TGCGCCAGCAGCCAAGATGGGAGACGTAGCACAGATACGCAGTATTTT	CASSQDGRRSTDTQYF
TRBJ2-2	few	TRBV7-8	TRBD1	TGTGCCAGCAGCTCAGGGGGCGCTGGAGGTCACACCGGGGAGCTGTTTTTT	CASSSGGAGGHTGELFF
TRBJ2-2	many	TRBV5-1	.	TGCGCCAGCAGCGTACAGGGATGGAACACCGGGGAGCTGTTTTTT	CASSVQGWNTGELFF
TRBJ1-5	many	TRBV20-1	.	TGCAGCACGAACGGGGGGCTGGATCAGCCCCAGCATTTT	CSTNGGLDQPQHF
TRBJ2-1	.	TRBV10-3	TRBD2	TGTGCCATCAGTGAGGTCCCCCTGAGCGGGGGGGGCTCCAGGGAGCAGTTCTTC	CAISEVPLSGGGSREQFF
TRBJ2-3	.	TRBV6-2/TRBV6-3	.	TGTGCCAGCACACTGGGGGGGGCCGTAGATACGCAGTATTTT	CASTLGGAVDTQYF
TRBJ2-1	.	TRBV11-2	TRBD1	TGTGCCAGCAGGGCACTGGGACAGGGTCACGAGCAGTTCTTC	CASRALGQGHEQFF
TRBJ2-6	.	TRBV5-1	.	TGCGCCAGTCAGGGGAGCCCTGGGGCCAACGTCCTGACTTTC	CASQGSPGANVLTF
TRBJ2-5	few	TRBV18	.	TGTGCCAGCTCCAAGTACCAAGAGACCCAGTACTTC	CASSKYQETQYF
TRBJ1-1	.	TRBV29-1	TRBD1	TGCAGCGTCCTCCCGGACAGGGCGGCTGAAGCTTTCTTT	CSVLPDRAAEAFF
TRBJ1-1	few	TRBV29-1	TRBD1	TGCAGCGTGGTTCAGGGGGGGTGGGCTGAAGCTTTCTTT	CSVVQGGWAEAFF
TRBJ2-1	.	TRBV9	TRBD2	TGTGCCAGCAGCCCGACTAGCGGGGGGTGGAGTGAGCAGTTCTTC	CASSPTSGGWSEQFF
TRBJ2-3	many	TRBV7-6	TRBD1	TGTGCCAGCAGCTTAGGAGGTTGGGGGACAGGGAGTGGAGATACGCAGTATTTT	CASSLGGWGTGSGDTQYF
TRBJ2-7	.	TRBV5-4	.	TGTGCCAGCAGCACCGGGCCCCCCCACGACGGCTACGAGCAGTACTTC	CASSTGPPHDGYEQYF
TRBJ2-2	few	TRBV7-3	.	TGTGCCAGCAGCCCGTCCGCGGTTGGGGTGAGGGCCGGGGAGCTGTTTTTT	CASSPSAVGVRAGELFF
TRBJ1-1	.	TRBV7-9	.	TGTGCCAGCAGCTCTCAACAGGGAGACACTGAAGCTTTCTTT	CASSSQQGDTEAFF
TRBJ1-2	.	TRBV4-2	.	TGTGCCAGCAGCCAAGGAGGTTCAGCAAACTATGGCTACACCTTC	CASSQGGSANYGYTF
TRBJ2-3	many	TRBV7-2	.	TGTGCCAGCAGCCCTGACGGGAGCACAGATACGCAGTATTTT	CASSPDGSTDTQYF
TRBJ2-5	few	TRBV5-1	TRBD2	TGCGCCAGCAGCTTGGGAGCGGGGGAACAGACCCAGTACTTC	CASSLGAGEQTQYF
TRBJ1-5	.	TRBV5-1	.	TGCGCCAGCAGCCCCGTACTGGGTCAGCCCCAGCATTTT	CASSPVLGQPQHF
TRBJ2-1	many	TRBV9	TRBD2	TGTGCCAGCAGCCCTGGGGCGGCTAGCGGGTCTTACAATGAGCAGTTCTTC	CASSPGAASGSYNEQFF
TRBJ1-5	few	TRBV12-3/TRBV12-4	.	TGTGCCAGCAGTAAGACCCGGGACACGATCGGAGAGCCCCAGCATTTT	CASSKTRDTIGEPQHF
TRBJ2-1	few	TRBV7-3	TRBD2	TGTGCCAGCAGCCCAAAAGGACTAGCGGGGGCCTACAATGAGCAGTTCTTC	CASSPKGLAGAYNEQFF
TRBJ1-6	.	TRBV4-1	TRBD1	TGCGCCAGCAGCCACGGAAAGGGACAGCATTCACCCCTCCACTTT	CASSHGKGQHSPLHF
TRBJ2-1	.	TRBV5-1	.	TGCGCCAGCAGCTTGGCCGGGGGAGAACACAATGAGCAGTTCTTC	CASSLAGGEHNEQFF
TRBJ2-2	few	TRBV29-1	TRBD2	TGCAGCGTTGACGGGGGGGGAATGGCCGGGGAGCTGTTTTTT	CSVDGGGMAGELFF
TRBJ2-3	.	TRBV9	.	TGTGCCAGCAGCGTAGCCGGGTGGAGGAATACGCAGTATTTT	CASSVAGWRNTQYF
TRBJ1-2	.	TRBV12-3/TRBV12-4	TRBD1	TGTGCCAGCGGTCGGGATTGGCCAGTCAGGGGGAAGGACTATGGCTACACCTTC	CASGRDWPVRGKDYGYTF
TRBJ1-2	.	TRBV6-1	.	TGTGCCAGCAGTGGAGACGCAGGCAGCTATGGCTACACCTTC	CASSGDAGSYGYTF
TRBJ2-2	few	TRBV7-3	.	TGTGCCAGCAGCCCGGGACTCACCGGGGAGCTGTTTTTT	CASSPGLTGELFF
TRBJ2-5	few	TRBV2	TRBD2	TGTGCCAGCACCCTCGGGACTAGGCAAGAGACCCAGTACTTC	CASTLGTRQETQYF
TRBJ2-5	.	TRBV5-4	.	TGTGCCAGCAGCTGGGGATCAAGGGGGAGTGGGACCCAGTACTTC	CASSWGSRGSGTQYF
TRBJ1-2	few	TRBV9	.	TGTGCCAGCAGCGTAGGCGTTAGGGGAACTTATGGCTACACCTTC	CASSVGVRGTYGYTF
TRBJ1-2	.	TRBV6-2/TRBV6-3	TRBD1	TGTGCCAGCAGGTACAGGGGGCGCGGTCATGGCTACACCTTC	CASRYRGRGHGYTF
TRBJ1-1	many	TRBV29-1	TRBD1	TGCAGCGTAAGCTCGACAGGGGGCCAGGTCACTGAAGCTTTCTTT	CSVSSTGGQVTEAFF
TRBJ2-5	.	TRBV5-4	.	TGTGCCAGCAGCCCCGTCGGGGTGTCAGAGACCCAGTACTTC	CASSPVGVSETQYF
TRBJ1-1	few	TRBV9	.	TGTGCCAGCAGCGTAGGAGCCGGAGGGGACACTGAAGCTTTCTTT	CASSVGAGGDTEAFF
TRBJ1-1	once	TRBV5-1	TRBD1	TGCGCCAGCAGCTTGGGCCCGGACAGGGGAGACACTGAAGCTTTCTTT	CASSLGPDRGDTEAFF
TRBJ2-2	.	TRBV5-1	TRBD2	TGCGCCAGCAGCAGTCCTAGCGGGGGGCTGAACACCGGGGAGCTGTTTTTT	CASSSPSGGLNTGELFF
TRBJ1-1	.	TRBV5-1	.	TGCGCCAGCAGCTTGGCTCAGGGTTACGCTTTCTTT	CASSLAQGYAFF
TRBJ2-5	many	TRBV15	.	TGTGCCACCAGCAGAGATTGGGAGACCCAGTACTTC	CATSRDWETQYF
TRBJ1-2	.	TRBV4-3	.	TGCGCCAGCAGCCAAGACCGGCAGGGTGGCTATGGCTACACCTTC	CASSQDRQGGYGYTF
TRBJ2-3	.	TRBV10-3	.	TGTGCCATCAGTGGCACAGATACGCAGTATTTT	CAISGTDTQYF
TRBJ1-1	.	TRBV4-3	.	TGCGCCAGCAGCCAAGGGGGGGTAGGGACAACTGAAGCTTTCTTT	CASSQGGVGTTEAFF
TRBJ2-5	few	TRBV18	.	TGTGCCAGCTCACCACGGGCTAGTCGGTGGGAAGAGACCCAGTACTTC	CASSPRASRWEETQYF